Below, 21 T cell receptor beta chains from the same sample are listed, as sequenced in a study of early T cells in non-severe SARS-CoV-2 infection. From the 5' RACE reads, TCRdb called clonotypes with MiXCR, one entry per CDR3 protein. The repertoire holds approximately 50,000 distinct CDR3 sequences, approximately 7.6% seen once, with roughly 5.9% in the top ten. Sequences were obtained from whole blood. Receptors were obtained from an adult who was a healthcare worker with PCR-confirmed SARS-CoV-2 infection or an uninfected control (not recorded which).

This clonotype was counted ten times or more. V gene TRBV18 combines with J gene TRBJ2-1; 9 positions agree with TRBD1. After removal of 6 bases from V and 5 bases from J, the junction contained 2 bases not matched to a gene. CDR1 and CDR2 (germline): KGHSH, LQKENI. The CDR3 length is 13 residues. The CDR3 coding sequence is TGTGCCAGCTCCGGACAGGGGAACAATGAGCAGTTCTTC. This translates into CASSGQGNNEQFF. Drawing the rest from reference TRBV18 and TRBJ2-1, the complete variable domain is NAGVMQNPRHLVRRRGQEARLRCSPMKGHSHVYWYRQLPEEGLKFMVYLQKENIIDESGMPKERFSAEFPKEGPSILRIQQVVRGDSAAYFCASSGQGNNEQFFGPGTRLTVL.

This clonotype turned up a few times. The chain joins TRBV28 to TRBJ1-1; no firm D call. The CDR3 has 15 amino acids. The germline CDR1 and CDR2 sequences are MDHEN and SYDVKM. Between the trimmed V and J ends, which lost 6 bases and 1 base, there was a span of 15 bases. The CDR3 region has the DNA TGTGCCAGCAGCACATTCAGGAGAAGGAACACTGAAGCTTTCTTT. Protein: CASSTFRRRNTEAFF. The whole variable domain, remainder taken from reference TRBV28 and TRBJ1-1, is DVKVTQSSRYLVKRTGEKVFLECVQDMDHENMFWYRQDPGLGLRLIYFSYDVKMKEKGDIPEGYSVSREKKERFSLILESASTNQTSMYLCASSTFRRRNTEAFFGQGTRLTVV.

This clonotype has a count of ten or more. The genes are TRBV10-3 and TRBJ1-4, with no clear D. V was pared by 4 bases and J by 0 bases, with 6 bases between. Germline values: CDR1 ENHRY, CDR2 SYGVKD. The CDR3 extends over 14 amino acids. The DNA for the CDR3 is TGTGCCATCAGTGCCGGGACAACTAATGAAAAACTGTTTTTT. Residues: CAISAGTTNEKLFF.

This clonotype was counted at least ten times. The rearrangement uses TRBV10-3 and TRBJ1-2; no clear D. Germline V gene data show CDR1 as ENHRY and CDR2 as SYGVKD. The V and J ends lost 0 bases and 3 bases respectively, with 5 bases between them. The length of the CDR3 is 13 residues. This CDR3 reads CAISESSYYGYTF. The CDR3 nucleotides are TGTGCCATCAGTGAGTCGTCATACTATGGCTACACCTTC.

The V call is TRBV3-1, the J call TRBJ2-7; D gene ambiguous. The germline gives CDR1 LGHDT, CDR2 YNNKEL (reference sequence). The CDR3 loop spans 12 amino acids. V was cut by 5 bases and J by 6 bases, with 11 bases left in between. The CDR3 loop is CASSLQALEQYF. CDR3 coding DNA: TGTGCCAGCAGCTTACAAGCCCTCGAGCAGTACTTC.

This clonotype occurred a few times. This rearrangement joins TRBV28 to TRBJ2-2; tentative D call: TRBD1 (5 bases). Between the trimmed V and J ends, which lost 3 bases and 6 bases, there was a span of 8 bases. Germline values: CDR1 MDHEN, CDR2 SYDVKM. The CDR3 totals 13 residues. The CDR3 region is CASSLGLAGELFF. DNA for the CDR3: TGTGCCAGCAGTTTGGGGCTGGCCGGGGAGCTGTTTTTT.

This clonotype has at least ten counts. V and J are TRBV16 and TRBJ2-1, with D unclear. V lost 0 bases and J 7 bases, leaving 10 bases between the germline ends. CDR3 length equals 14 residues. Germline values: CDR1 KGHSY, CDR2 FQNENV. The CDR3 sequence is CASSQSADVNEQFF. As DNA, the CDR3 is TGTGCCAGCAGCCAATCGGCAGACGTGAATGAGCAGTTCTTC.

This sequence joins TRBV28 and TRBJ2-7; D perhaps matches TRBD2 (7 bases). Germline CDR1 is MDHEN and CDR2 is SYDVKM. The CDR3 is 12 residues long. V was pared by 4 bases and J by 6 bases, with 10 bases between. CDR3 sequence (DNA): TGTGCCAGCAGTTCCGGGGGGCCCGAGCAGTACTTC. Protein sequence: CASSSGGPEQYF.

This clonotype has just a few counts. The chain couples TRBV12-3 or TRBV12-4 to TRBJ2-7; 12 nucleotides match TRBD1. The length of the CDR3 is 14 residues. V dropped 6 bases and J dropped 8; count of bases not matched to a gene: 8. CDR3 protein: CASSPGTGGRKQYF. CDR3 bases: TGTGCCAGCAGCCCCGGGACAGGGGGCAGGAAGCAGTACTTC.

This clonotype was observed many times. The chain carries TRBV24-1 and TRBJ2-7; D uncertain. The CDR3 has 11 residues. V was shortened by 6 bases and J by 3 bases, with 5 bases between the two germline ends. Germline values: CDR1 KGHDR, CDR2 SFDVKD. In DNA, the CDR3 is TGTGCCACCAGTAGCAGCTACGAGCAGTACTTC. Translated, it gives CATSSSYEQYF.

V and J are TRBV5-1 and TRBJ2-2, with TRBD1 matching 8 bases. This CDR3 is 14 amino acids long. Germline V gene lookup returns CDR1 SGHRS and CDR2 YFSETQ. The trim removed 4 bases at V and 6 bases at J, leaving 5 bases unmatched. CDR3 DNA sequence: TGCGCCAGCAGCGCGATGACAGGGGCCGGGGAGCTGTTTTTT. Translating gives CASSAMTGAGELFF.

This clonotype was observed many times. Written as DNA, the CDR3 is TGTGCCAGCAGGACCGGATTACAGGGTGGCGGCTACACCTTC. This gives the protein CASRTGLQGGGYTF. This sequence joins TRBV12-3 or TRBV12-4 and TRBJ1-2, with D possibly matching TRBD1 (6 bases). This CDR3 has 14 amino acids. V was shortened by 6 bases and J by 8 bases, with 19 bases between the two germline ends.

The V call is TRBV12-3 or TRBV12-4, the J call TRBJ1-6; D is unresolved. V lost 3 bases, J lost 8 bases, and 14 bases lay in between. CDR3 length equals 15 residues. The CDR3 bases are TGTGCCAGCAGTTTCCTTCGGGCTAATGATTCACCCCTCCACTTT. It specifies CASSFLRANDSPLHF.

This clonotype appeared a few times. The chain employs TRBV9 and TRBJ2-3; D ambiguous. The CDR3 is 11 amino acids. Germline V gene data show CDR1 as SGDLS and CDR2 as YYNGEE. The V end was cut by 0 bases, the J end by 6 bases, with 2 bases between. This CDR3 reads CASSVADTQYF. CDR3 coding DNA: TGTGCCAGCAGCGTAGCTGATACGCAGTATTTT.

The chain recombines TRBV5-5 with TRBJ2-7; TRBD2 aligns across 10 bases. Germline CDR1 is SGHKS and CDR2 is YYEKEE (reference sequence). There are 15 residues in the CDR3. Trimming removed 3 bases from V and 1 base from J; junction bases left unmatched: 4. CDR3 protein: CASSSGTSESYEQYF. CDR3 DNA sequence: TGTGCCAGCAGCTCCGGGACTAGCGAGTCCTACGAGCAGTACTTC.

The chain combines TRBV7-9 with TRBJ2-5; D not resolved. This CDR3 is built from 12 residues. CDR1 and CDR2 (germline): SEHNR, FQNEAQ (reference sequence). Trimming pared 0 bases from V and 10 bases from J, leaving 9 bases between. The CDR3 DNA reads TGTGCCAGCAGCTTAGCTTACAGTGACCAGTACTTC. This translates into CASSLAYSDQYF. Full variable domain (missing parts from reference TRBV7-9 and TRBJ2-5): DTGVSQNPRHKITKRGQNVTFRCDPISEHNRLYWYRQTLGQGPEFLTYFQNEAQLEKSRLLSDRFSAERPKGSFSTLEIQRTEQGDSAMYLCASSLAYSDQYFGPGTRLLVL.

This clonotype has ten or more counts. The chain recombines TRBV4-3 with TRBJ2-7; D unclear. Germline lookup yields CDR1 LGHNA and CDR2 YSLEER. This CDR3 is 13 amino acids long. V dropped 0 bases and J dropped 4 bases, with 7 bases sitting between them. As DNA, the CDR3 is TGCGCCAGCAGCCAAGATCGAGGATACGAGCAGTACTTC. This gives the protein CASSQDRGYEQYF.

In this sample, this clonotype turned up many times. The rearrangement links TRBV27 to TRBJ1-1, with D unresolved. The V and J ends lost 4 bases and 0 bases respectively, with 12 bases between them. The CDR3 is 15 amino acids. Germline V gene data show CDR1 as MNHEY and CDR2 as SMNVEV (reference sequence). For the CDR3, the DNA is TGTGCCAGCAGTTCGCACACCGGGGTGAACACTGAAGCTTTCTTT. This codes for CASSSHTGVNTEAFF.

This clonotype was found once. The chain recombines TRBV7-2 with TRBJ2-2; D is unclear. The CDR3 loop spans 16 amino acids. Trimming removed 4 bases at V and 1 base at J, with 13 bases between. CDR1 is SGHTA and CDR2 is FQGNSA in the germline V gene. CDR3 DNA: TGTGCCAGCAGCTGGGCTCAGGATATGAACACCGGGGAGCTGTTTTTT. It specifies CASSWAQDMNTGELFF.

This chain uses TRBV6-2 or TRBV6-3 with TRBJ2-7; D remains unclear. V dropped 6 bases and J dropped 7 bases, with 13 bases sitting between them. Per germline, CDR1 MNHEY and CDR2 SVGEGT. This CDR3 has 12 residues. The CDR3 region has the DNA TGTGCCAGCAGAGACGGACGGTCGGAGCAGTACTTC. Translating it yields CASRDGRSEQYF.

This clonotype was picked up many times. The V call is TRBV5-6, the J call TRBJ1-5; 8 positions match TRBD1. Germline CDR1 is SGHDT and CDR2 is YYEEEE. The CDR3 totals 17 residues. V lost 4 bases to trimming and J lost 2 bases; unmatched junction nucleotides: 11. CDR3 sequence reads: CASSLTQGAGRNQPQHF. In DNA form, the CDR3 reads TGTGCCAGCAGCCTTACCCAGGGGGCAGGACGCAATCAGCCCCAGCATTTT. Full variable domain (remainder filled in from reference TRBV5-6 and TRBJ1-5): DAGVTQSPTHLIKTRGQQVTLRCSPKSGHDTVSWYQQALGQGPQFIFQYYEEEERQRGNFPDRFSGHQFPNYSSELNVNALLLGDSALYLCASSLTQGAGRNQPQHFGDGTRLSIL.